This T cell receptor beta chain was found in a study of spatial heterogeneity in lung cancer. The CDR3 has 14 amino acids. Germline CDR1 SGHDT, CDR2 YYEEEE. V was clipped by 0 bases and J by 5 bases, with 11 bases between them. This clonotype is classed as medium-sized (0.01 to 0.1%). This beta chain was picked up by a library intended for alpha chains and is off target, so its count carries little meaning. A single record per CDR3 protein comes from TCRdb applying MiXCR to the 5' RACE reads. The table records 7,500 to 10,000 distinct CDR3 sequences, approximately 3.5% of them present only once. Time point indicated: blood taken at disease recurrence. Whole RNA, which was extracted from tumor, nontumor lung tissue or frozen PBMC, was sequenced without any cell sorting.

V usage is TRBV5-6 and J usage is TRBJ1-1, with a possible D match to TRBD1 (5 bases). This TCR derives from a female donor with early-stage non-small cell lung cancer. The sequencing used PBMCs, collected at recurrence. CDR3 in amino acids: CASSLGEGRTEAFF. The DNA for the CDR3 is TGTGCCAGCAGCTTGGGGGAGGGGCGGACTGAAGCTTTCTTT.